This entry describes one T cell receptor (beta chain). The antigen this receptor binds is unknown. Base qualities are missing; no much larger clone stands one base away. The library was built by means of the immunoSEQ multiplex PCR assay. Adaptive Biotechnologies carried out high-throughput TCR-beta CDR3 sequencing of genomic DNA for most patients. The published analysis was carried out like this. TCR sequencing data were retrieved from Adaptive's ImmunoSEQ software for 18 patients, whereas a few other patients were processed with MiXCR and VDJtools. CDR3 nucleotide sequences shared between donor and recipient were removed because the origin of such sequences could not be assigned. Alloreactive clones required at least 2-fold expansion over unstimulated cells and minimum CFSE-low frequency of 0.002% (template counts) or 0.001% (read counts). Mappable clones were those detected in sequenced pre-transplant spleen, lymph node, or MLR CFSE-low populations of the donor or recipient. The cumulative frequency of alloreactive clones was calculated as a percentage of all sequences, weighted by copy number. What TCRdb holds here is the immuneACCESS table cut down to in-frame rearrangements. Part of the clones is not present; checked against another copy, under half of the missing clones reflect an unresolved V gene, and the others are unexplained. V, J and clone size are those of that table, while D and trimming were read from the DNA. In all, the sample holds about 8,000 clones, and around 72% of those were seen once. The ten largest clones capture around 33% of the sample.

Via the germline V gene (reference sequence), CDR1 is MNHNY and CDR2 SVGAGI. From the cysteine up to the phenylalanine, the CDR3 has a length of 14 residues. Only CDR3 DNA is held: 42 bases, read in frame from base 1. V is cut back by 0 bases and J by 2 bases, with 1 base in the junction unmatched. This entry is derived from a study of graft-versus-host responses after intestinal transplantation (dated by TCRdb to the early 2020s). Concerning the study at large: The transplants that recipients received were multivisceral, liver-intestinal, or isolated intestinal. To identify alloreactive clones, pre-transplant mixed lymphocyte reaction products were sequenced and then compared with unstimulated pre-transplant donor and recipient T cells. A cohort of approximately 23 intestinal transplant recipients, including one retransplant, was enrolled, and a few patients lacking pretransplant specimens were excluded. Rather than going through the commercial service, samples from a few later patients were sequenced in-house on an Illumina MiSeq and processed with MiXCR. All recipients received anti-thymocyte globulin induction followed by maintenance tacrolimus and steroids for around three years. Graft-versus-host and host-versus-graft alloreactive T cell clones were tracked in the graft, circulation and bone marrow after intestinal transplantation using bulk TCR-beta CDR3 sequencing. Donor T cell macrochimerism was defined as a peak of at least 4% donor T cells among recipient peripheral blood mononuclear cells. Broad study findings and their caveats: Early after transplant, peak levels of circulating GvH clones were associated with declines in HvG clones. GvH clones were detected in recipient bone marrow, and some appeared earlier in ileal mucosa or blood, consistent with an intestinal mucosal origin. The relatively low number and heterogeneity of intestinal transplant patients limited the conclusions. Patients with donor T cell macrochimerism had high GvH to HvG T cell clonal ratios in their allografts.

To isolate intraepithelial and lamina propria lymphocytes from graft specimens, dithiothreitol, EDTA incubations and collagenase D digestion were used. Bulk TCR-beta sequencing was performed on serial intestinal graft biopsy specimens collected as late as 600 days after transplant. The sequence links TRBV6-6 to TRBJ2-7; 7 bases in the middle match TRBD2. The sequences come from ileum tissue, collected roughly 74 weeks after intestinal transplant. The origin of this receptor is a human patient who received an intestinal transplant, so some T cells may come from the graft donor. The CDR3 here reads CASSYSGGTYEQYF. The sequence in DNA is TGTGCCAGCAGTTACTCGGGGGGGACCTACGAGCAGTACTTC.